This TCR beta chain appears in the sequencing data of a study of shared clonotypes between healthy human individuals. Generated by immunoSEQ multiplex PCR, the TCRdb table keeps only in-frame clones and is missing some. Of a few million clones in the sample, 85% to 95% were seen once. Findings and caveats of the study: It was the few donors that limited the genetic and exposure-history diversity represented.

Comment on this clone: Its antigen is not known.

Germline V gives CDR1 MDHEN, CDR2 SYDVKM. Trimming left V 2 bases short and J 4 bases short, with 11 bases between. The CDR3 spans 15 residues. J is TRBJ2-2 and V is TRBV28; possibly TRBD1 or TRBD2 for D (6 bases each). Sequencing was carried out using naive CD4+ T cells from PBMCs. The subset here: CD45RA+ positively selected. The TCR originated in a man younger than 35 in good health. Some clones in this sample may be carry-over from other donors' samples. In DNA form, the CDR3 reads TGTGCCAGCAGTTTAGGCAGGGGAGGCACCGGGGAGCTGTTTTTT. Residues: CASSLGRGGTGELFF.